A single sample is the source of the 14 T cell receptor beta chains below, sequenced in a study of blood T cells in healthy people across ages. Together with a sample-barcoded 5' primer, a J-beta primer mix was included in a second PCR lasting 7 to 11 cycles. MiXCR, run by TCRdb on the 5' RACE reads, gives a single entry per CDR3 protein. The table shows approximately 1.5 million distinct CDR3 sequences, with around 40% occurring only once. Sequenced material: blood. Source of these receptors: a woman aged 18-29 years in good health.

This clonotype was picked up a small number of times. The chain is built from TRBV28 and TRBJ2-5, with 12 bases aligning to TRBD2. This CDR3 is built from 14 residues. The V gene's germline CDR1 is MDHEN and CDR2 SYDVKM. The V segment lost 8 bases and the J segment 11 bases; nucleotides outside the gene matches: 12. In DNA form, the CDR3 reads TGTGCCAGCTCTCCTAGCGGGAGGGGGAATGAGCAGTACTTC. Its translation: CASSPSGRGNEQYF.

Notes on this clonotype: A read error may account for a junction end that differs from germline. The chain is built from TRBV7-6 and TRBJ2-1; TRBD1 or TRBD2 may be the D gene (5 bases each). This CDR3 spans 14 amino acids. Germline V lookup: CDR1 SGHVS, CDR2 FNYEAQ. The CDR3 reads CASSLKGPYNEQFF. As DNA, the CDR3 is TGTGCCAGCAGCTTAAAGGGACCCTATAATGAGCAGTTCTTC.

In its sample, this clonotype was seen many times. V gene TRBV4-1 combines with J gene TRBJ1-1, with D possibly TRBD1 on 6 matching bases. Germline CDR1 reads MGHRA; CDR2 reads YSYEKL. The CDR3 totals 14 residues. The V gene lost 3 bases and the J gene lost 1 base, with 9 bases spanning the gap. The CDR3 nucleotides are TGCGCCAGCAGCCATGGGACAACGAACACTGAAGCTTTCTTT. It translates to CASSHGTTNTEAFF.

There are a few counts of this clonotype. V usage is TRBV29-1 and J usage is TRBJ2-5; unclear D gene. Germline lookup yields CDR1 SQVTM and CDR2 ANQGSEA. This CDR3 has 13 amino acids. The V end lost 0 bases, the J end lost 11 bases, and 16 bases lay between the germline ends. The CDR3 DNA follows: TGCAGCGTTGAAGACGTCCGGCTTGGAGAGCAGTACTTC. It yields the protein CSVEDVRLGEQYF.

V gene TRBV7-9 combines with J gene TRBJ2-3; 7 bases are a match to TRBD1. This CDR3 comprises 15 residues. Germline V gene sequence: CDR1 SEHNR, CDR2 FQNEAQ (reference sequence). The ends lost 5 bases at V and 4 bases at J; junction bases unmatched: 9. DNA of the CDR3: TGTGCCAGCAGCCAGACAGGGCTAAGGCCAGATACGCAGTATTTT. It specifies CASSQTGLRPDTQYF.

This clonotype has at least ten counts. The chain recombines TRBV29-1 with TRBJ2-7, with TRBD1 matching over 8 bases. The CDR3 loop spans 13 amino acids. V lost 7 bases to trimming and J lost 3 bases; unmatched junction nucleotides: 8. Per the germline V gene, CDR1 is SQVTM and CDR2 is ANQGSEA. CDR3 sequence: CSAPGQESYEQYF. The CDR3, as DNA: TGCAGCGCCCCGGGACAGGAGAGCTACGAGCAGTACTTC.

This rearrangement joins TRBV10-3 to TRBJ2-1; the match to TRBD2 covers 7 bases. Germline loops: CDR1 ENHRY, CDR2 SYGVKD. This CDR3 region has 16 residues. The V and J ends lost 0 bases and 2 bases, in that order; junction bases with no gene match: 4. The CDR3, as DNA: TGTGCCATCAGTGAGTCGGGGAGGGGCGCCTACAATGAGCAGTTCTTC. Residues: CAISESGRGAYNEQFF.

The chain recombines TRBV9 with TRBJ2-4; TRBD2 is a possible D gene (5 bases). The J call may not be correct, given that the DNA end is closer to TRBJ2-7. There are 13 residues in the CDR3. CDR1 is SGDLS and CDR2 is YYNGEE in the germline V gene. The DNA of the CDR3 is TGTGCCAGCAGCGTAGGGGAGAAGTACGAGCAGTACTTC. Encoded protein: CASSVGEKYEQYF.

The rearrangement joins TRBV5-1 to TRBJ2-7; 8 bases are a match to TRBD2. Germline CDR1 is SGHRS and CDR2 is YFSETQ. The CDR3 runs to 14 residues. Losses at the gene ends were 4 bases for V and 11 bases for J; bases not matched to a gene: 14. CDR3 amino acids: CASSPGGVPPSKYF. In nucleotides, the CDR3 is TGCGCCAGCAGCCCGGGGGGGGTCCCGCCCTCCAAGTACTTC.

CDR3 sequence: CASSLRVPYMNTEAFF. CDR3 in DNA: TGTGCCAGCAGCTTAAGGGTTCCCTACATGAACACTGAAGCTTTCTTT. V gene TRBV11-2 combines with J gene TRBJ1-1; D unclear. The CDR3 has 16 amino acids. Germline V gives CDR1 SGHAT, CDR2 FQNNGV. Deletions cut 2 bases from V and 0 bases from J, with 13 bases between.

The V and J genes are TRBV28 and TRBJ2-1; D may be TRBD2 (6 bases). The CDR3 has 15 residues. Germline V lookup: CDR1 MDHEN, CDR2 SYDVKM. V was trimmed by 2 bases and J by 7 bases, leaving 15 bases between them. The CDR3 protein is CASSLLAKTWNEQFF. In DNA, the CDR3 is TGTGCCAGCAGTTTACTAGCGAAGACGTGGAATGAGCAGTTCTTC.

The V gene is TRBV12-3 or TRBV12-4, the J gene TRBJ1-5; a possible D gene is TRBD1 (5 bases). There are 14 residues in the CDR3. The germline V and J ends were trimmed by 5 bases and 4 bases, with 12 bases remaining between them. The CDR3 DNA is TGTGCCAGCAGTCCAGGGTTAGATAATCAGCCCCAGCATTTT. This translates into CASSPGLDNQPQHF.

This clonotype was seen more than once but under ten times. The rearrangement joins TRBV5-1 to TRBJ2-7; 8 bases map to TRBD2. The CDR3 is 15 amino acids. Trimming cost V 4 bases and J 2 bases; bases outside gene matches: 8. CDR1 and CDR2 (germline): SGHRS, YFSETQ. In DNA form, the CDR3 reads TGCGCCAGCAGCCCAGCTAGCGGGCAAACCTACGAGCAGTACTTC. This gives the protein CASSPASGQTYEQYF.

This clonotype has more than one count but fewer than ten. This chain uses TRBV6-5 with TRBJ1-4; tentatively, D is TRBD1 (6 bases). The V end was cut by 5 bases, the J end by 6 bases, with 13 bases between. This CDR3 region has 14 residues. Germline CDR1 and CDR2: MNHEY and SVGAGI. CDR3 region: CASSHTGTDEKLFF. CDR3 bases: TGTGCCAGCAGTCACACAGGGACTGATGAAAAACTGTTTTTT.